These T cell receptor beta chains were read from a single sample in a study of T cell responses to AZD1222 COVID-19 vaccine. The assay was immunoSEQ multiplex PCR, and TCRdb's table has in-frame clones only and misses some. The sample gives approximately 140,000 clones, approximately 90% of which show up once; 3.4% is in the top ten. This specimen was peripheral blood, taken on day 0 of AZD1222 vaccination. The receptors shown here come from an adult in good health. The CDR3 runs from the conserved cysteine through the conserved F or W. Fields, in order: clone size, J gene, V gene, D gene, CDR3 protein, CDR3 DNA. The D gene is left open where the match is weak. Clone size appears in some rows only: once, few, many, or a class for an expanded clone.

>.|TRBJ1-3|TRBV11-2|.
CASRSVQGGNTIYF
TGTGCCAGCAGATCGGTTCAGGGTGGAAACACCATATATTTT
>.|TRBJ1-1|TRBV29-1|.
CSVSPASIGDAFF
TGCAGCGTCTCACCAGCCTCGATTGGGGACGCTTTCTTT
>.|TRBJ2-1|TRBV18|.
CASSPPDPYNEQFF
TGTGCCAGCTCACCACCGGACCCCTACAATGAGCAGTTCTTC
>.|TRBJ2-7|TRBV11-2|.
CASSFRGIKAYEQYF
TGTGCCAGCAGCTTTCGCGGAATAAAAGCCTACGAGCAGTACTTC
>.|TRBJ2-7|TRBV7-8|.
CASSFDSTYEQYF
TGTGCCAGCAGCTTCGACAGTACCTACGAGCAGTACTTC
>few|TRBJ2-3|TRBV7-6|TRBD2
CASSLERGGSTDTQYF
TGTGCCAGCAGCTTAGAACGGGGGGGGAGCACAGATACGCAGTATTTT
>.|TRBJ1-3|TRBV12-5|TRBD1
CASGLAPLQGNTIYF
TGTGCTAGTGGTTTGGCCCCTCTACAGGGGAACACCATATATTTT
>.|TRBJ1-6|TRBV5-1|.
CASSLIPGPKGSPLHF
TGCGCCAGCAGCTTGATTCCGGGGCCCAAAGGTTCACCCCTCCACTTT
>.|TRBJ2-3|TRBV5-8|.
CASSFNGGAGDTQYF
TGTGCCAGCAGCTTCAATGGGGGCGCGGGGGATACGCAGTATTTT
>.|TRBJ2-3|TRBV5-1|TRBD2
CASSLGLAGGPGTDTQYF
TGCGCCAGCAGCTTGGGACTAGCGGGGGGGCCGGGCACAGATACGCAGTATTTT
>few|TRBJ2-7|TRBV6-5|.
CASSDVSYEQYF
TGTGCCAGCTCCGACGTCTCCTACGAGCAGTACTTC
>.|TRBJ2-1|TRBV3-1/TRBV3-2|.
CASSQVIPLLRPQNSYNEQFF
TGTGCCAGCAGCCAAGTCATTCCCCTCCTCCGGCCCCAAAACTCCTACAATGAGCAGTTCTTC
>.|TRBJ2-3|TRBV2|.
CASSAFTRSSTDTQYF
TGTGCCAGCAGCGCTTTTACTAGATCTAGCACAGATACGCAGTATTTT
>.|TRBJ2-2|TRBV6-5|TRBD1
CASSYGTDTGELFF
TGTGCCAGCAGTTACGGGACAGACACCGGGGAGCTGTTTTTT
>.|TRBJ2-1|TRBV12-3/TRBV12-4|TRBD1
CASRDRGYNEQFF
TGTGCCAGCAGGGACAGGGGGTACAATGAGCAGTTCTTC
>.|TRBJ2-3|TRBV11-3|TRBD2
CASSLDVRLAGEPDTQYF
TGTGCCAGCAGCTTAGACGTTCGGCTAGCGGGAGAACCAGATACGCAGTATTTT
>.|TRBJ1-3|TRBV6-5|.
CASSYSPRSSGNTIYF
TGTGCCAGCAGTTACTCGCCCCGGTCGTCTGGAAACACCATATATTTT
>.|TRBJ1-1|TRBV29-1|.
CSVEGAGVTTNTEAFF
TGCAGCGTTGAAGGAGCGGGCGTGACAACGAACACTGAAGCTTTCTTT
>.|TRBJ1-3|TRBV30|.
CAWSFTTATSGNTIYF
TGTGCCTGGAGTTTCACAACAGCCACCTCTGGAAACACCATATATTTT
>.|TRBJ2-1|TRBV5-4|.
CASSWQTSSNEQFF
TGTGCCAGCAGCTGGCAAACTAGCTCGAATGAGCAGTTCTTC
>.|TRBJ2-7|TRBV6-5|TRBD1
CASSSGTAREQYF
TGTGCCAGCAGTTCCGGGACAGCAAGGGAGCAGTACTTC
>.|TRBJ2-7|TRBV7-9|.
CASSQRRSASSYEQYF
TGTGCCAGCAGCCAAAGGCGGTCTGCTAGCTCCTACGAGCAGTACTTC
>.|TRBJ2-1|TRBV10-3|.
CAISESVREHNEQFF
TGTGCCATCAGTGAGTCGGTCAGGGAACACAATGAGCAGTTCTTC
>once|TRBJ1-4|TRBV15|.
CATSRVGRGGSEKLFF
TGTGCCACCAGCAGAGTGGGGCGGGGGGGTAGTGAAAAACTGTTTTTT
>.|TRBJ1-3|TRBV12-3/TRBV12-4|.
CASSLAGGNTIYF
TGTGCCAGCAGTTTAGCGGGAGGAAACACCATATATTTT
>.|TRBJ2-1|TRBV6-4|.
CASTRTQERFPYNEQFF
TGTGCCAGCACCAGGACCCAGGAGAGGTTCCCTTACAATGAGCAGTTCTTC
>.|TRBJ1-4|TRBV5-4|.
CASSPTGGANEKLFF
TGTGCCAGCAGCCCGACAGGTGGGGCTAATGAAAAACTGTTTTTT
>.|TRBJ2-7|TRBV3-1/TRBV3-2|.
CARPAHRKRTPEQYF
TGTGCCAGACCGGCCCATCGAAAAAGGACTCCCGAGCAGTACTTC